The rows below give T cell receptor beta chains drawn from one sample of a study of T cells after yellow fever vaccination. Via MiXCR, TCRdb re-called the 5' RACE reads, giving one row per CDR3 protein. Among 450,000 to 650,000 distinct CDR3 sequences listed, around a fifth were seen once. Sequences were derived from PBMCs, sampled approximately 20 days after the first yellow fever vaccination. The origin of the receptors is a man in his late teens or twenties who received the YFV17D yellow fever vaccine. Both conserved end residues are part of each CDR3. A D gene is named only where the DNA matches it firmly. Expanded clones get a size class; other rows say once, few or many, or leave the size out.

j_gene	d_gene	abundance	v_gene	CDR3nt	CDR3aa
TRBJ2-6	-	few	TRBV21-1	TGTGCCAGCCCACTCGTTGACAGACGGTCTGGGGCCAACGTCCTGACTTTC	CASPLVDRRSGANVLTF
TRBJ2-3	-	few	TRBV7-2	TGTGCCAGCAGCTTCAGTTTAGGAGATACGCAGTATTTT	CASSFSLGDTQYF
TRBJ2-5	-	-	TRBV4-1	TGCGCCAGCAGCCACTGGGGGGGGACAGCCCAAGAGACCCAGTACTTC	CASSHWGGTAQETQYF
TRBJ2-1	-	-	TRBV7-9	TGTGCCAGCAGCTCGATGAAGGGGACCTACAATGAGCAGTTCTTC	CASSSMKGTYNEQFF
TRBJ2-3	-	-	TRBV6-1	TGTGCCAGCAGCCCCCTTCTTGGTACTAGCACAGATACGCAGTATTTT	CASSPLLGTSTDTQYF
TRBJ1-5	-	few	TRBV7-9	TGTGCCAGCAACATTGAGGGGAATCAGCCCCAGCATTTT	CASNIEGNQPQHF
TRBJ2-2	-	few	TRBV21-1	TGTGCCAGCAGCAAAGGGCCCCCCAAGGGGGCCGGGGAGCTGTTTTTT	CASSKGPPKGAGELFF
TRBJ2-5	TRBD1	few	TRBV10-3	TGTGCCATCAGTGCCGGGACAGGGCAAGAGACCCAGTACTTC	CAISAGTGQETQYF
TRBJ1-2	-	few	TRBV4-3	TGCGCCAGCAGCCAAGAGGCGCTGGGGGGATGGGGCTATGGCTACACCTTC	CASSQEALGGWGYGYTF
TRBJ2-3	-	-	TRBV9	TGTGCCAGCAGCTCAAGGGGGGTAGGACAGGAGGATACGCAGTATTTT	CASSSRGVGQEDTQYF
TRBJ1-1	-	many	TRBV6-5	TGTGCCAGCAGTTACTCCGGGACACAGAACACTGAAGCTTTCTTT	CASSYSGTQNTEAFF
TRBJ2-5	-	once	TRBV4-3	TGCGCCAGCAGCCGGTACAGGGGAGGGGAGACCCAGTACTTC	CASSRYRGGETQYF
TRBJ2-3	TRBD2	-	TRBV5-4	TGTGCCAGCAGCTTGAAACTAGCGGGGGGGCAAGATACGCGGTATTTT	CASSLKLAGGQDTRYF
TRBJ1-1	-	-	TRBV5-1	TGCGCCAGCAGCTTGGAGGGCAGGAGGAACACTGAAGCTTTCTTT	CASSLEGRRNTEAFF
TRBJ2-7	-	-	TRBV7-9	TGTGCCAGCAGCTATGTTCGTGTCGGGCGGTCCTACGAGCAGTACTTC	CASSYVRVGRSYEQYF
TRBJ2-2	-	-	TRBV11-2	TGTGCCAGCAGCTACAGACTCACCGGGGAGCTGTTTTTT	CASSYRLTGELFF
TRBJ1-2	-	-	TRBV4-2	TGTGCCAGCAGCCAAGGCCGATCCAGGGATGAATACTATGGCTACACCTTC	CASSQGRSRDEYYGYTF
TRBJ1-2	TRBD1	-	TRBV28	TGTGCCAGCAGTTTTGCAGGGGGGTATGGCTACACCTTC	CASSFAGGYGYTF
TRBJ2-2	TRBD1	few	TRBV9	TGTGCCAGCAGCGTACAGACAGGGACCAACACCGGGGAGCTGTTTTTT	CASSVQTGTNTGELFF
TRBJ2-5	-	-	TRBV28	TGTGCCAGCACCTCGGAGAGGTCAACCCAAGAGACCCAGTACTTC	CASTSERSTQETQYF
TRBJ1-2	-	-	TRBV6-1	TGTGCCAGCAGTGAATGGGCAGGGGTTAGGTATGGCTACACCTTC	CASSEWAGVRYGYTF
TRBJ1-6	TRBD1	-	TRBV9	TGTGCCAGCGGGGGGACAGTGGATTCACCCCTCCACTTT	CASGGTVDSPLHF
TRBJ2-7	-	few	TRBV7-3	TGTGCCAGCAGCTCCCAGTATCACAACTCTAATGAGCAGTACTTC	CASSSQYHNSNEQYF
TRBJ2-3	-	few	TRBV5-6	TGTGCCAGCAGCTCGGACAGCCGGGGAGATACGCAGTATTTT	CASSSDSRGDTQYF
TRBJ1-2	TRBD1	-	TRBV7-2	TGTGCCAGTAGACAGGGTACTTCCTACGGCTACACCTTC	CASRQGTSYGYTF
TRBJ2-7	TRBD1	-	TRBV10-3	TGTGCCGTCAACGGACAGGGTCCATCGGGCGAGCAGTACTTC	CAVNGQGPSGEQYF
TRBJ1-4	-	few	TRBV28	TGTGCCAGCAGTTGGCAGAGTGCAACTAATGAAAAACTGTTTTTT	CASSWQSATNEKLFF
TRBJ2-1	-	-	TRBV15	TGTGCCACCAGCAGAGATCTGGGGGGCTACAATGAGCAGTTCTTC	CATSRDLGGYNEQFF
TRBJ1-1	-	-	TRBV7-9	TGTGCCAGCAGCTTAGAGAGCGGGTACACTGAAGCTTTCTTT	CASSLESGYTEAFF
TRBJ2-5	TRBD1	few	TRBV20-1	TGCAGTGCCCCTAGACAGGGGGGATTACAAGAGACCCAGTACTTC	CSAPRQGGLQETQYF
TRBJ1-4	-	few	TRBV4-3	TGCGCCAGCAGCCACGCACAGAACAGTAATGAAAAACTGTTTTTT	CASSHAQNSNEKLFF
TRBJ2-1	TRBD2	once	TRBV2	TGTGCCAGCAGAACGAAAGCCCGGCGGACAGGCGGGAGGGGTAGGAATGAGCAGTTCTTC	CASRTKARRTGGRGRNEQFF
TRBJ2-1	TRBD1	few	TRBV13	TGTGCCAGCAGCTCATACGGGACAGGGAACTACAATGAGCAGTTCTTC	CASSSYGTGNYNEQFF
TRBJ2-5	-	many	TRBV21-1	TGTGCCAGCAGCAACGATACAGGAAGGGGAGAGACCCAGTACTTC	CASSNDTGRGETQYF
TRBJ1-2	TRBD1	-	TRBV29-1	TGCAGCGCCCGGACAGGACCTAACTATGGCTACACCTTC	CSARTGPNYGYTF
TRBJ2-3	TRBD1	few	TRBV5-1	TGCGCCAGCAGGCTCAAGGCGGGACAGGGCTCAGATACGCAGTATTTT	CASRLKAGQGSDTQYF
TRBJ2-2	-	few	TRBV6-1	TGTGCCAGCAGTACGCCAGGGGACGGAACCGGGGAGCTGTTTTTT	CASSTPGDGTGELFF
TRBJ1-2	-	many	TRBV7-8	TGTGCCAGCAGCTTCTCTAGGGGCTATGGCTACACCTTC	CASSFSRGYGYTF
TRBJ1-2	TRBD1	few	TRBV5-1	TGCGCCAGCAGCAACCTGACAGGGGCCCACTATGGCTACACCTTC	CASSNLTGAHYGYTF
TRBJ2-2	TRBD1	few	TRBV5-5	TGTGCCAGCAGCAGGACAGGGTACACCGGGGAGCTGTTTTTT	CASSRTGYTGELFF
TRBJ2-3	-	-	TRBV18	TGTGCCAGCTCACCCCCAGGGTTCGTTGGCACAGATACGCAGTATTTT	CASSPPGFVGTDTQYF